These 3 T cell receptor beta chains were all obtained from the same sample, sequenced in a study of regulatory T cells in long-lasting Graves disease. As for time point: persistent/refractory GD, antithyroid drugs over 5 years with positive TRAb. Scientists built the TCR library using RNA that was extracted from PBMCs. Assembly of TCR beta libraries relied on iRepertoire HTBI primers together with Arm-PCR of CDR3 regions. MiXCR, run by TCRdb on the multiplex PCR reads, gives a single entry per CDR3 protein. Of 350,000 to 500,000 distinct CDR3 sequences in the sample, 21% were seen once. The sample consisted of peripheral blood mononuclear cells (PBMCs), taken when the disease was refractory, from a patient treated with antithyroid drugs. The receptors shown here come from a female donor with Graves disease.

This clonotype was counted only a few times. Since a much larger clone is just one base distant, this may be a read error. J is TRBJ2-7 and V is TRBV6-1; D ambiguous. The germline V gene has CDR1 MNHNS and CDR2 SASEGT. This CDR3 region has 12 residues. CDR3 sequence: CASTRDAYEQCF. The CDR3, as DNA: TGTGCCAGCACCCGTGACGCCTACGAGCAGTGCTTC.

This clonotype was seen only a few times. The rearrangement joins TRBV6-5 to TRBJ2-5; D remains ambiguous. The CDR3 covers 13 residues. Germline CDR1 MNHEY, CDR2 SVGAGI. V gave up 4 bases and J gave up 2 bases, with 8 bases separating them. In nucleotides, the CDR3 is TGTGCCAGCAGTTTAGTGGAACAAGAGACCCAGTACTTC. Residues: CASSLVEQETQYF.

The J gene is TRBJ2-4, the V gene TRBV19, with 9 bases aligning to TRBD2. Germline-derived CDR1 and CDR2 are LNHDA and SQIVND (reference sequence). J gave up 1 base and V 0 bases, and 1 base lay outside the gene matches. This CDR3 comprises 16 residues. The CDR3 DNA sequence: TGTGCCAGTAGTATAGACCTAGCGGGGGCCAAAAACATTCAGTACTTC. Its translation is CASSIDLAGAKNIQYF.